The 6 T cell receptor beta chains reported below all come from one sample, sequenced in a study of Ad26.COV2.S vaccination and SARS-CoV-2 variants. Produced via immunoSEQ multiplex PCR; TCRdb's table is partial and in-frame only. The repertoire includes 350,000 to 450,000 clones, 92% of them detected once, and around 1.8% sits in the top ten. Treatment of the sample: 15 to 20 received Ad26.COV2.S at low or high dose, single or two shots; about five received placebo; per-sample allocation not given. Vaccine and placebo recipients were sampled on day 63 after the first injection. The sample here was peripheral blood, taken in a trial of Ad26.COV2.S vaccine versus placebo. The source is a person between 18 and 65 years old who received the Ad26.COV2.S COVID-19 vaccine or a placebo.

This rearrangement joins TRBV28 to TRBJ1-1; D call uncertain. Trimming took off 9 bases at V and 0 bases at J, with 11 bases between the two ends. Germline CDR1 MDHEN, CDR2 SYDVKM. The CDR3 has 13 residues. This chain's CDR3 is CASLGSMNTEAFF. In DNA, the CDR3 is TGTGCCAGTTTGGGCAGCATGAACACTGAAGCTTTCTTT.

This clone turned up a few times. DNA of the CDR3: TGTGCCAGTAGTATATCTGGGACACCTTCCTACGAGCAGTACTTC. It codes for CASSISGTPSYEQYF. V gene TRBV19 combines with J gene TRBJ2-7; possibly TRBD1 for D (6 bases). This CDR3 has 15 residues. V lost 2 bases and J 1 base, leaving 12 bases between the germline ends. Per germline, CDR1 LNHDA and CDR2 SQIVND (reference sequence). Supplemented by reference TRBV19 and TRBJ2-7, the full variable domain reads DGGITQSPKYLFRKEGQNVTLSCEQNLNHDAMYWYRQDPGQGLRLIYYSQIVNDFQKGDIAEGYSVSREKKESFPLTVTSAQKNPTAFYLCASSISGTPSYEQYFGPGTRLTVT.

The CDR3 DNA sequence: TGCGCCAGCAGCCAAGATGGGACGACTGGAAACACCATATATTTT. Encoded protein: CASSQDGTTGNTIYF. The chain links TRBV4-3 to TRBJ1-3; D might be TRBD1 (5 bases). Germline-derived CDR1 and CDR2 are LGHNA and YSLEER. This CDR3 is built from 15 residues. Trimming shortened V by 0 bases and J by 2 bases, and 8 bases separated the two germline ends.

J is TRBJ1-1 and V is TRBV27; possible D gene TRBD1, 6 bases. The V and J ends lost 6 bases and 2 bases respectively, with 10 bases between them. Germline CDR1 and CDR2: MNHEY and SMNVEV (reference sequence). This CDR3 region has 13 residues. The chain's CDR3 is CASRGGPNTEAFF. The CDR3 DNA sequence: TGTGCCAGCAGGGGGGGGCCTAACACTGAAGCTTTCTTT.

This chain uses TRBV5-1 with TRBJ2-3; 13 bases match TRBD2. The CDR3 runs 16 residues. Per germline, CDR1 SGHRS and CDR2 YFSETQ. The V and J ends lost 7 bases and 2 bases, in that order; junction bases with no gene match: 7. The chain's CDR3 is CASGTTSGGDTDTQYF. CDR3 DNA: TGCGCCAGCGGAACAACTAGCGGGGGGGACACAGATACGCAGTATTTT.

The chain is built from TRBV5-6 and TRBJ2-7, with 9 nucleotides matching TRBD1. CDR3 size: 15 residues. Per the germline V gene, CDR1 is SGHDT and CDR2 is YYEEEE. Unmatched junction bases numbered 11, after V lost 5 bases and J lost 5 bases. CDR3 protein: CASRKTGTGYHEQYF. In nucleotides, the CDR3 is TGTGCCAGCAGAAAAACCGGGACAGGGTACCACGAGCAGTACTTC.